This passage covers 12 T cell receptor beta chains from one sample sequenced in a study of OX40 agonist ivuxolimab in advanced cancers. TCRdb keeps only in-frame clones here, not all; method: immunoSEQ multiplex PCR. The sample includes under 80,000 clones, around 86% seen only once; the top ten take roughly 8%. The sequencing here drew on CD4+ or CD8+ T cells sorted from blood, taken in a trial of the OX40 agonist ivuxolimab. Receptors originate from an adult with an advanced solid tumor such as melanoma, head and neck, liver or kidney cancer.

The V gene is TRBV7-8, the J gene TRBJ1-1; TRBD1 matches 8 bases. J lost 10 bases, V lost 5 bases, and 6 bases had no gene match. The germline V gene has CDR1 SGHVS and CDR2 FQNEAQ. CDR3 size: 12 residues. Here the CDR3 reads CASSPLDRAAFF. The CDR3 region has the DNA TGTGCCAGCAGCCCGCTGGACAGGGCAGCTTTCTTT.

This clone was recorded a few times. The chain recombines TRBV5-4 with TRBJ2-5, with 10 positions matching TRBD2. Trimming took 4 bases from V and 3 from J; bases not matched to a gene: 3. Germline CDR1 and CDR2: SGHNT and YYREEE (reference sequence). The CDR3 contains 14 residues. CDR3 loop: CASSRGTSEETQYF. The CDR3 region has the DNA TGTGCCAGCAGCCGGGGGACTAGCGAAGAGACCCAGTACTTC.

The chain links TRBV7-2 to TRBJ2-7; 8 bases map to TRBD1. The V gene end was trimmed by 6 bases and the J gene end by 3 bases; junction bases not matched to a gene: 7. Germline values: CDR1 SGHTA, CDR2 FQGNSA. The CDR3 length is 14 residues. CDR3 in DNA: TGTGCCAGCAGTGGAACAGGGGGTCTCTACGAGCAGTACTTC. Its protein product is CASSGTGGLYEQYF.

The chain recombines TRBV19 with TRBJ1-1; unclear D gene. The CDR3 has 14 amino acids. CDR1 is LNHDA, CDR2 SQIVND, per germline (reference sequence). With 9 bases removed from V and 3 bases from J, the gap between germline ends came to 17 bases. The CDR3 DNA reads TGTGCCAGCACTTTGACCTCTATCTACACTGAAGCTTTCTTT. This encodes CASTLTSIYTEAFF.

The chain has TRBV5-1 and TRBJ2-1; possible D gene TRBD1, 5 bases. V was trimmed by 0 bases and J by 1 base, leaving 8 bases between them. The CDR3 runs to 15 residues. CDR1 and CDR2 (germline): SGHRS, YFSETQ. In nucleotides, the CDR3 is TGCGCCAGCAGCTTGGAGGGGCTTTCCTACAATGAGCAGTTCTTC. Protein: CASSLEGLSYNEQFF.

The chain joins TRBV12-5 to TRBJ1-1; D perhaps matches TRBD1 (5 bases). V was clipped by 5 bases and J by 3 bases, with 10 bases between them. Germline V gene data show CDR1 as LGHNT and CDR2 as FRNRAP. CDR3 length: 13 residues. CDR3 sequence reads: CASGEGTHTEAFF. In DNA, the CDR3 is TGTGCTAGTGGTGAAGGGACTCACACTGAAGCTTTCTTT.

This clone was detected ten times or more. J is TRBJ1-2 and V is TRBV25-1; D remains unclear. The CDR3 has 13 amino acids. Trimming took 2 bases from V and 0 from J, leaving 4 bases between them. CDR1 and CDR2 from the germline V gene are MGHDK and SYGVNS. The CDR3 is CASSEVANYGYTF. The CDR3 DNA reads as TGTGCCAGCAGTGAAGTGGCTAACTATGGCTACACCTTC.

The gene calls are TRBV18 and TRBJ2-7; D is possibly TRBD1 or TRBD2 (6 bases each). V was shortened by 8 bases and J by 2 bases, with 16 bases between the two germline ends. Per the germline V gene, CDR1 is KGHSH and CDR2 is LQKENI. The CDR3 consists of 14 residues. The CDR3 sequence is CASDEGGLPYEQYF. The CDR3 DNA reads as TGTGCCAGCGATGAGGGGGGCCTTCCCTACGAGCAGTACTTC.

In DNA form, the CDR3 reads TGTGCCAGCAGTTTATATGCTAGCGGGGGTCCCGGAGATACGCAGTATTTT. Amino acids: CASSLYASGGPGDTQYF. The V call is TRBV27, the J call TRBJ2-3, with TRBD2 matching 10 bases. V lost 1 base, J lost 5 bases, and 9 bases stayed unmatched. Per germline, CDR1 MNHEY and CDR2 SMNVEV (reference sequence). This CDR3 has 17 amino acids.

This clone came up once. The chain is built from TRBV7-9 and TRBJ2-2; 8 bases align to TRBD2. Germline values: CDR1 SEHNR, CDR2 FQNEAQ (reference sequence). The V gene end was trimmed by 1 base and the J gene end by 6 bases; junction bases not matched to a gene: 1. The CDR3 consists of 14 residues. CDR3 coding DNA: TGTGCCAGCAGCTTAGTGACTAGCGCCGGGGAGCTGTTTTTT. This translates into CASSLVTSAGELFF.

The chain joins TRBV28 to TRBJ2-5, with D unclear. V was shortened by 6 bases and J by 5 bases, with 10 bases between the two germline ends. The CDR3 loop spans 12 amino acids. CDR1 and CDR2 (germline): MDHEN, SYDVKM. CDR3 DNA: TGTGCCAGCAGCCAAAAGTGGGAGACCCAGTACTTC. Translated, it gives CASSQKWETQYF.

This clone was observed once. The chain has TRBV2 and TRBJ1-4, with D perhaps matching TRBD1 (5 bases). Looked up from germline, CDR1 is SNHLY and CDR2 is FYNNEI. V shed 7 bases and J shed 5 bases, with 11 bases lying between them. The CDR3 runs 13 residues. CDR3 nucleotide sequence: TGTGCCAGCACGGGGGGTGTAAATGAAAAACTGTTTTTT. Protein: CASTGGVNEKLFF. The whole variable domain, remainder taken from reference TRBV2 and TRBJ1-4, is EPEVTQTPSHQVTQMGQEVILRCVPISNHLYFYWYRQILGQKVEFLVSFYNNEISEKSEIFDDQFSVERPDGSNFTLKIRSTKLEDSAMYFCASTGGVNEKLFFGSGTQLSVL.